This TCR beta chain was recovered during a study of shared clonotypes between healthy human individuals. Points from the study as a whole: Generally, naive subsets came out with larger estimated richness than memory subsets. Generation probabilities of non-shared clonotypes were lower (relative to those shared by all four donors).

The CDR3 length is 14 residues. Germline trimming cut 5 bases from V and 3 bases from J; bases unmatched to any gene: 1. CDR1 and CDR2 (germline): SEHNR, FQNEAQ (reference sequence). Note on this clone: Antigen unknown.

Sequencing was performed with immunoSEQ multiplex PCR; in TCRdb, only in-frame clones are kept and a portion is missing. The data contain roughly 330,000 clones, about 74% of them seen just once; the ten biggest clones take up 10%. The J gene is TRBJ1-4, the V gene TRBV7-9, with TRBD1 matching 9 bases. Material: memory CD4+ T cells sorted from blood. Subset described: CD45RA-negative fraction. This receptor was obtained from a man aged 25-40 years in good health. The CDR3 loop is CASSRDRANEKLFF. The DNA for the CDR3 is TGTGCCAGCAGCCGGGACAGGGCTAATGAAAAACTGTTTTTT.